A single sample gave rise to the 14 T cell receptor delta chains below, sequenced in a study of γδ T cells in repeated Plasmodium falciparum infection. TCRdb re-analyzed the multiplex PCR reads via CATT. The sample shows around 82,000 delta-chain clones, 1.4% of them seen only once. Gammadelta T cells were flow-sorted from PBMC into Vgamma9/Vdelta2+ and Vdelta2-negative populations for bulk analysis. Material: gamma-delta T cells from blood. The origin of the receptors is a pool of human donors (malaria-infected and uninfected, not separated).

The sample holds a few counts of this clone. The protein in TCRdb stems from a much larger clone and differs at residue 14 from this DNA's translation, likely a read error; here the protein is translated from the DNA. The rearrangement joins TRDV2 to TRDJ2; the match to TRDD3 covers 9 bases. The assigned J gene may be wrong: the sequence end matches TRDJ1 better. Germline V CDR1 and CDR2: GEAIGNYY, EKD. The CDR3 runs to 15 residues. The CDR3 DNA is TGTGCCTGTGACAGGGGGGATACTGTGACAGCACAACTCATCTTT. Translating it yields CACDRGDTVTAQLIF.

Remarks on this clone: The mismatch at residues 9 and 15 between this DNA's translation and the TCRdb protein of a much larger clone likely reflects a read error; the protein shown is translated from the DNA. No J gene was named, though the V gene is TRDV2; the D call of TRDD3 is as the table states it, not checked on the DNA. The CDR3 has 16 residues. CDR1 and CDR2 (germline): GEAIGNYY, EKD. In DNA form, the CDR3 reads TGTGCCTGTGACACCGTGGGGGCCCCGTACACCGATAAACTCACCTTT. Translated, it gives CACDTVGAPYTDKLTF.

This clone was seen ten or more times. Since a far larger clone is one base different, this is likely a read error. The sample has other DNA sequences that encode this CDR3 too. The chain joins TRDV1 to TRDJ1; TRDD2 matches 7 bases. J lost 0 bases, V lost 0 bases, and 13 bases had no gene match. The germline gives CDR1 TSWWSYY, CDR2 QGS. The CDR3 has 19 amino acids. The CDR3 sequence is CALGELPAFLSPYTDKLIF. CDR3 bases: TGTGCTCTTGGGGAACTTCCGGCCTTCCTCTCCCCATACACCGATAAACTCATCTTT.

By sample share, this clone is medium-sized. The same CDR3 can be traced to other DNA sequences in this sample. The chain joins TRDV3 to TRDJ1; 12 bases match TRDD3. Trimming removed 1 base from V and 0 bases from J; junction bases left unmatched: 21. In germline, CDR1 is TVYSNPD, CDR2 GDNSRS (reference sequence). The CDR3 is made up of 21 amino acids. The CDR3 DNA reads TGTGCCTTTAAATCGGCGGCGGCGACTGGGGGATACAGGGGGTACACCGATAAACTCATCTTT. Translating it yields CAFKSAAATGGYRGYTDKLIF.

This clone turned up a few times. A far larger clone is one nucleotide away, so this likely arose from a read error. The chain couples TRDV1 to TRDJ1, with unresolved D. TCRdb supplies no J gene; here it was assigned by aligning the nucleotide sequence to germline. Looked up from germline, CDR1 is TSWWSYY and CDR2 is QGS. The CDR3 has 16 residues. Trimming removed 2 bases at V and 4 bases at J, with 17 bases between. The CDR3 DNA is TGTGCTCTTGGGGAAACCCTCCCCTCACGGAACGATAAACTCATCTTT. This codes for CALGETLPSRNDKLIF.

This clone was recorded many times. In DNA form, the CDR3 reads TGTGCTCTTGGGAGGGGACTAGTCCTCCCATACTGGGGGATATGGGACACCGATAAACTCATCTTT. Its translation is CALGRGLVLPYWGIWDTDKLIF. This rearrangement joins TRDV1 to TRDJ1; TRDD3 aligns across 11 bases. With 5 bases clipped from V and 0 bases from J, the junction kept 23 bases outside the gene matches. The germline V gene encodes CDR1 TSWWSYY and CDR2 QGS. CDR3 length: 22 residues.

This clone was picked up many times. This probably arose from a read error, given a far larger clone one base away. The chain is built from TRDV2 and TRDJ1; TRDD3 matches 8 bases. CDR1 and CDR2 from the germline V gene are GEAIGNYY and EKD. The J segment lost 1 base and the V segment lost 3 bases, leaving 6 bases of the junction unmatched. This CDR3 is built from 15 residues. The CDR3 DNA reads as TGTGCCTGTGACCCTCTGGGGGACGCCACCGATAAACTCATCTTT. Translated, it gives CACDPLGDATDKLIF.

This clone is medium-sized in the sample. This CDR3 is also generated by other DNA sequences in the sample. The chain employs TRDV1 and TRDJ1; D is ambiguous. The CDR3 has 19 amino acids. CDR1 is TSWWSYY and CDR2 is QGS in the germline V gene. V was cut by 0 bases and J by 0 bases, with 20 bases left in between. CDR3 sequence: CALGELLAPRVVYTDKLIF. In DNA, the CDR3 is TGTGCTCTTGGGGAACTGCTCGCCCCGCGCGTAGTATACACCGATAAACTCATCTTT.

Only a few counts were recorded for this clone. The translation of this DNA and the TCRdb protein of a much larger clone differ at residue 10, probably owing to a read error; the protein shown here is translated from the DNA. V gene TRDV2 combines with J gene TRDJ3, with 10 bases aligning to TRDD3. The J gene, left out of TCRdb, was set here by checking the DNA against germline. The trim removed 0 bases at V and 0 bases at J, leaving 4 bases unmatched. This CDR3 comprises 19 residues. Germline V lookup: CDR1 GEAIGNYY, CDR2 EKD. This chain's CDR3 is CACDTVWGIISWDTRQMFF. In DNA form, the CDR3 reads TGTGCCTGTGACACCGTCTGGGGGATAATCTCCTGGGACACCCGACAGATGTTTTTC.

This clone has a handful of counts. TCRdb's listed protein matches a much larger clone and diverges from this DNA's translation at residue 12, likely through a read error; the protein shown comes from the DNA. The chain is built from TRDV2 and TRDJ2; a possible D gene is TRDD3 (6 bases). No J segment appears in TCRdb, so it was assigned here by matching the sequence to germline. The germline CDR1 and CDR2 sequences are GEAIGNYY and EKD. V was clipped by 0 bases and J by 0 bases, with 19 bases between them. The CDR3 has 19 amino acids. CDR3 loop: CACDTRFWGLPTLTAQLFF. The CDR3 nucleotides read TGTGCCTGTGACACCAGATTTTGGGGGCTACCCACTTTGACAGCACAACTCTTCTTT.

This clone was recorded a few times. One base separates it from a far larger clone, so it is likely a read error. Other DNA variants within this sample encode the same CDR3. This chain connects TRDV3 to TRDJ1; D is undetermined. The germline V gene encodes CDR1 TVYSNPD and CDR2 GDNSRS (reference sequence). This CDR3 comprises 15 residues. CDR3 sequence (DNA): TGTGCCTTCCGAGTCTTATTTGGTTACACCGATAAACTCATTTTT. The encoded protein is CAFRVLFGYTDKLIF.

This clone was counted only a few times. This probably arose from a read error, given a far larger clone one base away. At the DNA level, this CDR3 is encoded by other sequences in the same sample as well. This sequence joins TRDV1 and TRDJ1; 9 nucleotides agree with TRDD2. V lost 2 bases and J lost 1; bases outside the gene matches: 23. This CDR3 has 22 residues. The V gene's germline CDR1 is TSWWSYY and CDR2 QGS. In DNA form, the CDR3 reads TGTGCTCTTGGGGAAGAAGCCCTTCCTACAACTGGTGGATGTGGTGGCACCGATAAACTCATCTTT. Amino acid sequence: CALGEEALPTTGGCGGTDKLIF.

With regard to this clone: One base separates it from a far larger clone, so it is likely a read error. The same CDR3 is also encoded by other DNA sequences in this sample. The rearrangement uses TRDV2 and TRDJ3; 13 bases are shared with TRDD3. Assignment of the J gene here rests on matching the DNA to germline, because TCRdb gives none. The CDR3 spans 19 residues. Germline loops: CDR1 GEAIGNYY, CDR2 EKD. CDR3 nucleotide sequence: TGTGCCTGCGACAAAGTACTGGGGGATACGACCTGGGACACCCGACAGATGTTTTTC. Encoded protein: CACDKVLGDTTWDTRQMFF.

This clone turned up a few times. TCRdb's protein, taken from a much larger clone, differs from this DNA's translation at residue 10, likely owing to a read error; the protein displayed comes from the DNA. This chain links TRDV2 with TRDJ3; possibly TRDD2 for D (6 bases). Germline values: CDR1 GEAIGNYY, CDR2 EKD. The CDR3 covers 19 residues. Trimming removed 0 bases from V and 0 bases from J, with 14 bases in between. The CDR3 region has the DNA TGTGCCTGTGACACCGTGTCCTACCCCTGCTCCTGGGACACCCGACAGATGTTTTTC. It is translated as CACDTVSYPCSWDTRQMFF.